Following are 8 T cell receptor beta chains from one sample sequenced in a study of Graves' ophthalmopathy and Graves' hyperthyroidism. Beta-chain TCR CDR3 regions were amplified from RNA transcripts. Following a first-round RT-PCR that used HTBI primers, a second-round multiplex PCR was carried out. TCRdb processed the multiplex PCR reads anew with MiXCR; each CDR3 protein has one entry. The sample carries about 620,000 distinct CDR3 sequences, approximately 21% recorded once. Sequencing was carried out using peripheral blood. The receptors originated from a young woman with stable Graves' hyperthyroidism. Some clones in this sample may be carry-over from other donors' samples.

The V call is TRBV4-1, the J call TRBJ1-5; no firm D call. Trimming cost V 1 base and J 6 bases, with 10 bases left between them. Per the germline V gene, CDR1 is MGHRA and CDR2 is YSYEKL. The CDR3 runs to 14 residues. The CDR3 region is CASSQGTNLQPQHF. The CDR3 DNA reads TGCGCCAGCAGCCAAGGAACGAACCTTCAGCCCCAGCATTTT.

This clonotype was picked up many times. This rearrangement joins TRBV7-9 to TRBJ1-3, with unresolved D. From germline, CDR1 is SEHNR and CDR2 FQNEAQ (reference sequence). V gave up 2 bases and J gave up 8 bases, with 16 bases separating them. The CDR3 loop spans 15 amino acids. The CDR3 sequence is CASSLRTTQADTIYF. The DNA for the CDR3 is TGTGCCAGCAGCTTACGAACAACGCAGGCGGACACCATATATTTT.

The chain has TRBV7-6 and TRBJ1-5; D gene unclear. The CDR3 sequence is 14 residues long. CDR1 is SGHVS, CDR2 FNYEAQ, per germline. V gave up 6 bases and J gave up 0 bases, with 9 bases separating them. Here the CDR3 DNA reads TGTGCCAGCAGTCCCGTAAGTAGCAATCAGCCCCAGCATTTT. It codes for CASSPVSSNQPQHF. Variable domain in full (rest from reference TRBV7-6 and TRBJ1-5): GAGVSQSPRYKVTKRGQDVALRCDPISGHVSLYWYRQALGQGPEFLTYFNYEAQQDKSGLPNDRFSAERPEGSISTLTIQRTEQRDSAMYRCASSPVSSNQPQHFGDGTRLSIL.

There are many counts of this clonotype. J is TRBJ2-7 and V is TRBV20-1; TRBD1 agrees at 8 bases. This CDR3 is 13 amino acids long. From germline, CDR1 is DFQATT and CDR2 SNEGSKA (reference sequence). The CDR3 region is CSNRGFPSYEQYF. As DNA, the CDR3 is TGCAGCAACAGGGGGTTCCCCTCCTACGAGCAGTACTTC.

This clonotype was seen more than once but under ten times. The J gene is TRBJ1-5, the V gene TRBV6-1; D perhaps matches TRBD1 (5 bases). This CDR3 has 16 residues. V was pared by 5 bases and J by 2 bases, with 16 bases between. Germline V CDR1 and CDR2: MNHNS, SASEGT. The CDR3 DNA sequence: TGTGCCAGCAGTCCCTACGGAAGGGGAGGCAATCAGCCCCAGCATTTT. As protein: CASSPYGRGGNQPQHF.

This clonotype appeared once. The chain uses TRBV20-1 and TRBJ1-2; 7 positions agree with TRBD1. This CDR3 spans 15 amino acids. Germline V CDR1 and CDR2: DFQATT, SNEGSKA (reference sequence). The junction had 13 bases not matched to a gene; V was cut back by 5 bases and J by 4 bases. CDR3: CSAPQGGQTTYGYTF. CDR3 in DNA: TGCAGTGCTCCTCAGGGGGGACAGACCACCTATGGCTACACCTTC.

Concerning this clonotype itself: The junction and the germline gene differ at one end; a read error may be behind it. The chain couples TRBV2 to TRBJ2-5; TRBD2 matches at 10 bases. The germline gives CDR1 SNHLY, CDR2 FYNNEI. The CDR3 sequence is 15 residues long. The CDR3, as DNA: TGTGCCAGCTTCGGTTTGGTAGCGGGGGGAGAGACCCTGTACTTC. It encodes CASFGLVAGGETLYF.

This clonotype was found many times. The J gene is TRBJ1-6, the V gene TRBV15, with D unresolved. The CDR3 totals 17 residues. Germline CDR1 LNHNV, CDR2 YYDKDF (reference sequence). The ends were cut back, 1 base at V and 10 bases at J, with 20 bases in the middle. DNA for the CDR3: TGTGCCACCAGCAGAGTGCTTGAGGTTACGGCGGGGTCACCCCTCCACTTT. The encoded protein is CATSRVLEVTAGSPLHF.